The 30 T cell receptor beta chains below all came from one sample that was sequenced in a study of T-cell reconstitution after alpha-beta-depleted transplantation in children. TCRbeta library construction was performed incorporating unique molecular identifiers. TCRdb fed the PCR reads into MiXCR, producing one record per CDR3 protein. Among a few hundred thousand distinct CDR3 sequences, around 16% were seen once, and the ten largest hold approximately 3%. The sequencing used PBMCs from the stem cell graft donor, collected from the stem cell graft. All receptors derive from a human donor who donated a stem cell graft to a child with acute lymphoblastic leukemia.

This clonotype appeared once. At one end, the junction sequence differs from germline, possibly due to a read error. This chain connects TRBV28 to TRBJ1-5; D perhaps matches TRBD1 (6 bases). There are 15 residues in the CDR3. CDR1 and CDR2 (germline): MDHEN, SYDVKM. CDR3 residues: CASDFVQGQNQPHHF. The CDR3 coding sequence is TGTGCCAGCGACTTCGTACAGGGCCAAAATCAGCCCCACCATTTT.

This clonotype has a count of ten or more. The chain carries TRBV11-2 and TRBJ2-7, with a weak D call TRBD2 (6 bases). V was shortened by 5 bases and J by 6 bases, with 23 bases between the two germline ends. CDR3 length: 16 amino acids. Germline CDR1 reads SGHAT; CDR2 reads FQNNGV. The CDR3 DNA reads TGTGCCAGCAGCCCGTTGGCGAGTTCGTCCGGGGGCGAGCAGTACTTC. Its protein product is CASSPLASSSGGEQYF. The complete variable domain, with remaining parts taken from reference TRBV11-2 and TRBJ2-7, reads EAGVAQSPRYKIIEKRQSVAFWCNPISGHATLYWYQQILGQGPKLLIQFQNNGVVDDSQLPKDRFSAERLKGVDSTLKIQPAKLEDSAVYLCASSPLASSSGGEQYFGPGTRLTVT.

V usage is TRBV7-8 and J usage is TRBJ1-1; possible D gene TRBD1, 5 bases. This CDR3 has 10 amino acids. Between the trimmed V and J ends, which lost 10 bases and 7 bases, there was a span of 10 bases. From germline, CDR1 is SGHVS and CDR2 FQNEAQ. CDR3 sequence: CATGDVEAFF. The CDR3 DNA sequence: TGTGCCACCGGGGACGTTGAAGCTTTCTTT.

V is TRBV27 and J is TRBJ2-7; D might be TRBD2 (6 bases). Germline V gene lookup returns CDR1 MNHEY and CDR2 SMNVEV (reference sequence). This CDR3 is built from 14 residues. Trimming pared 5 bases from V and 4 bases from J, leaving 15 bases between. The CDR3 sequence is CASSPYGGGYEQYF. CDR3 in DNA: TGTGCCAGCAGTCCTTATGGGGGAGGTTACGAGCAGTACTTC.

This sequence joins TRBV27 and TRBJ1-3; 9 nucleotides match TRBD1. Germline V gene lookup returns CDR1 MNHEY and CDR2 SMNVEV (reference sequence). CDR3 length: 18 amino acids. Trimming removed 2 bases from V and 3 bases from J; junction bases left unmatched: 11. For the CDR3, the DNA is TGTGCCAGCAGTTTAAGTGGGAGACAGGGGGAATTTGGAAACACCATATATTTT. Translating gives CASSLSGRQGEFGNTIYF.

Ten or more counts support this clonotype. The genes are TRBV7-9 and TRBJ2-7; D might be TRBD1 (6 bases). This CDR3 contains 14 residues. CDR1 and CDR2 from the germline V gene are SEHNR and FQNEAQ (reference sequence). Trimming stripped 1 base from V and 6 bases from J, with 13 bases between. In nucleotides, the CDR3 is TGTGCCAGCAGCTTAGAAGGACAGTCGTCCGAGCAGTACTTC. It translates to CASSLEGQSSEQYF.

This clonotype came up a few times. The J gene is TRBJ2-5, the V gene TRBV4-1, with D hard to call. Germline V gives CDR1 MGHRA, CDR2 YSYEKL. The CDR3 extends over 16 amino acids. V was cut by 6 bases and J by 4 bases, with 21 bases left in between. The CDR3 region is CASRRIGAAIGETQYF. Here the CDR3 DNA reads TGCGCCAGCAGACGGATCGGAGCCGCGATAGGAGAGACCCAGTACTTC.

The CDR3: CASRSAMARYEQYF. The CDR3, as DNA: TGCGCCAGCAGGTCGGCAATGGCCCGCTACGAGCAGTACTTC. This chain joins TRBV10-2 and TRBJ2-7; unclear D gene. The ends were cut back, 6 bases at V and 3 bases at J, with 15 bases in the middle. CDR3 length equals 14 residues. Germline CDR1 and CDR2: WSHSY and SAAADI.

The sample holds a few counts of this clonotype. This CDR3 is CASSYSGGTEQYF. In DNA, the CDR3 is TGTGCCAGCAGTTACTCGGGAGGCACCGAGCAGTACTTC. V gene TRBV6-5 combines with J gene TRBJ2-7; D perhaps matches TRBD2 (6 bases). The CDR3 covers 13 residues. V gave up 0 bases and J gave up 6 bases, with 9 bases separating them. The germline V gene encodes CDR1 MNHEY and CDR2 SVGAGI.

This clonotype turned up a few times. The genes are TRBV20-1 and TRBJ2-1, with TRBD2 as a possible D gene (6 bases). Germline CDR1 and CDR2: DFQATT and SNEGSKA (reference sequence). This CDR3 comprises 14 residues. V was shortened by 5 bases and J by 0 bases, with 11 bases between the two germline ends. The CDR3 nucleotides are TGCAGTGCTGAGCAGGAGGGCTCCTACAATGAGCAGTTCTTC. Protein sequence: CSAEQEGSYNEQFF.

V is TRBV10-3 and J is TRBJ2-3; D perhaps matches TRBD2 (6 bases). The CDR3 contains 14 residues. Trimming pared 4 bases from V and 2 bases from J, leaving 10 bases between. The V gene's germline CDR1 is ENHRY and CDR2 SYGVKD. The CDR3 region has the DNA TGTGCCATCAGTGTAGGAGGGCTCACAGATACGCAGTATTTT. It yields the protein CAISVGGLTDTQYF.

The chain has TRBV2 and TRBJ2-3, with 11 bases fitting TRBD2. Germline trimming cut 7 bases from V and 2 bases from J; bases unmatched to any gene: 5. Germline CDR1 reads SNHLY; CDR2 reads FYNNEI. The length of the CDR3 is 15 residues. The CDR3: CASTGTSGYTDTQYF. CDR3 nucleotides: TGTGCCAGCACCGGGACTAGCGGATACACAGATACGCAGTATTTT.

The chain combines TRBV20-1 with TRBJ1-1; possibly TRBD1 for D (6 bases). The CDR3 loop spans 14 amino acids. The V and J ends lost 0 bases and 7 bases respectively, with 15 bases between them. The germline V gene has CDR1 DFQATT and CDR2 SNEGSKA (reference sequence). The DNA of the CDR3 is TGCAGTGCTAGAGATGGGGCAGGGGCGGTTGAAGCTTTCTTT. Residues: CSARDGAGAVEAFF.

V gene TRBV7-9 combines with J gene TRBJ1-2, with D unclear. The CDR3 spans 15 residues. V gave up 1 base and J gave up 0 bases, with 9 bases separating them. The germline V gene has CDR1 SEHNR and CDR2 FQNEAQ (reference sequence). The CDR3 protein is CASSLGQPSNYGYTF. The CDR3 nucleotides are TGTGCCAGCAGCTTAGGGCAGCCATCTAACTATGGCTACACCTTC.

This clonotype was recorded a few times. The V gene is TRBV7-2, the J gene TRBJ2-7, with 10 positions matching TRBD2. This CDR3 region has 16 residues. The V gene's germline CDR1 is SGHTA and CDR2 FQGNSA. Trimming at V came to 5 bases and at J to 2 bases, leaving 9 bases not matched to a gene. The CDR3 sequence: CASSPPGLAPTYEQYF. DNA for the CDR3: TGTGCCAGCAGCCCTCCGGGACTAGCGCCGACCTACGAGCAGTACTTC.

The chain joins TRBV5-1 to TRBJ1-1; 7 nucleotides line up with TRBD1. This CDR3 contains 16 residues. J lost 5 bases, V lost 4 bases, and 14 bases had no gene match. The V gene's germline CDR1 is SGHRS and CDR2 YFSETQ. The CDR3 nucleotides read TGCGCCAGCAGCCAAGCCTACAGGGGATCCAATACTGAAGCTTTCTTT. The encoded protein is CASSQAYRGSNTEAFF.

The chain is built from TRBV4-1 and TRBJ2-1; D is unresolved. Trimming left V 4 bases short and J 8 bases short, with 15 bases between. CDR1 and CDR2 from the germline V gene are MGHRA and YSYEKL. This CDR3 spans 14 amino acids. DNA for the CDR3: TGCGCCAGCAGCCCCTCCCCAAATCGAGATGAGCAGTTCTTC. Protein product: CASSPSPNRDEQFF.

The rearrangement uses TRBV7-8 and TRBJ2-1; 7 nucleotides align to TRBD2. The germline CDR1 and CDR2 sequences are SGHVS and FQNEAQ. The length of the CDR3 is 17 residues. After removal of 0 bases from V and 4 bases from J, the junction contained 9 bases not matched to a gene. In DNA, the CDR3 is TGTGCCAGCAGCTTAGCTCCCCGCGGGAGCCTATACAATGAGCAGTTCTTC. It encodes CASSLAPRGSLYNEQFF.

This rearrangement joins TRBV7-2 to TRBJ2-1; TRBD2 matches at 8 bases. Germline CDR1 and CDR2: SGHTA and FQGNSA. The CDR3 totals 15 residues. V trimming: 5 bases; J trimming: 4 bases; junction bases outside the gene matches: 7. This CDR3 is CASSPDGRVYNEQFF. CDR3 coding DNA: TGTGCCAGCAGCCCTGACGGGAGGGTATACAATGAGCAGTTCTTC.

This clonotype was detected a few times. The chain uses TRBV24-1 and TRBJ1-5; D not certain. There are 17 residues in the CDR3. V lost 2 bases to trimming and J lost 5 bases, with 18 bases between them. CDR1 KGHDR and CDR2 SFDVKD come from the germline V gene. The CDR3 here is CATSDSREWQVHQPQHF. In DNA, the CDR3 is TGTGCCACCAGTGATTCCCGGGAGTGGCAGGTGCATCAGCCCCAGCATTTT.

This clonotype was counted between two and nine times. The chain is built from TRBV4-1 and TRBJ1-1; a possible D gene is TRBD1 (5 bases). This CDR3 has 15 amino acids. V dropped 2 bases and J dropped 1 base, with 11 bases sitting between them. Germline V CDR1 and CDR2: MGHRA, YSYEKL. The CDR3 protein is CASSQLAGTNTEAFF. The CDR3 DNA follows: TGCGCCAGCAGCCAACTCGCAGGGACGAACACTGAAGCTTTCTTT.

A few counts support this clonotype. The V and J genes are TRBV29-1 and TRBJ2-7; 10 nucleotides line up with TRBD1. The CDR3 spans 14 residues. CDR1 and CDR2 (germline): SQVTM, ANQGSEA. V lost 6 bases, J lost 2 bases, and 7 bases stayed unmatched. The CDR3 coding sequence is TGCAGCGTGGCCGGGACAGGGGTAACCTACGAGCAGTACTTC. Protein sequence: CSVAGTGVTYEQYF.

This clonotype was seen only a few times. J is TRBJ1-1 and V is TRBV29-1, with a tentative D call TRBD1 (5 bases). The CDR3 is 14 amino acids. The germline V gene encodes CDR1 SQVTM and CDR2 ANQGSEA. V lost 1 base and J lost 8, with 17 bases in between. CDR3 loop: CSVEGSPGRREAFF. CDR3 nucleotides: TGCAGCGTTGAAGGTTCCCCGGGACGACGGGAAGCTTTCTTT.

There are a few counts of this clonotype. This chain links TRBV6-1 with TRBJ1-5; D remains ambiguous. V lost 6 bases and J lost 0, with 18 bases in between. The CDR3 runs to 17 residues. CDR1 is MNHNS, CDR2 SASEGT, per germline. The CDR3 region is CASRGYTVRYSNQPQHF. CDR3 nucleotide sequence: TGTGCCAGCAGAGGATACACGGTTAGGTATAGCAATCAGCCCCAGCATTTT.

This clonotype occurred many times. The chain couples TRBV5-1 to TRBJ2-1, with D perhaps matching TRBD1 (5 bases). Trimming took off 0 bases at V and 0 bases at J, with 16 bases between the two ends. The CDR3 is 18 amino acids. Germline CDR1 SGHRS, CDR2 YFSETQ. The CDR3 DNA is TGCGCCAGCAGCTTGGTGGTTGGCAGGGTCAGCTCCTACAATGAGCAGTTCTTC. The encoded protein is CASSLVVGRVSSYNEQFF.

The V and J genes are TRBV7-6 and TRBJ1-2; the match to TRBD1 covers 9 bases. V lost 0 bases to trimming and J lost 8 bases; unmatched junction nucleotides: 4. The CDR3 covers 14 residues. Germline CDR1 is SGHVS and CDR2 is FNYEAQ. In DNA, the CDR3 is TGTGCCAGCAGCTTAGCAAGGACAGGGGTCGGCTACACCTTC. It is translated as CASSLARTGVGYTF.

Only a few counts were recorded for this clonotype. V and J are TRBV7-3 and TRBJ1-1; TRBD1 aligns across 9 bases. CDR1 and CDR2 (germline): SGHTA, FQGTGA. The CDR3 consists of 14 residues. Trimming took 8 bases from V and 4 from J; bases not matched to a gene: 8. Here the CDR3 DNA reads TGTGCCAGCGGGCCCGGGACAGGGATCACTGAAGCTTTCTTT. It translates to CASGPGTGITEAFF.

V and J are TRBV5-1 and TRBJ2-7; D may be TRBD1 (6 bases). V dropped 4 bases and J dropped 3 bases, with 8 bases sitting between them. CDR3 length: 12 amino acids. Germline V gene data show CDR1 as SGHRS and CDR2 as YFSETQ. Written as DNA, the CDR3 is TGCGCCAGCAGCCCGGGACACTACGAGCAGTACTTC. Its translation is CASSPGHYEQYF.

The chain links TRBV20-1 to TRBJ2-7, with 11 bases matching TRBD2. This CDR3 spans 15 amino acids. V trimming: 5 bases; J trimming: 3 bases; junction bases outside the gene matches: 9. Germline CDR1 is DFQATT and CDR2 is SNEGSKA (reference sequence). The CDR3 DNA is TGCAGTGCTGCGAAACCGGGACTAGCGGACTACGAGCAGTACTTC. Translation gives CSAAKPGLADYEQYF.

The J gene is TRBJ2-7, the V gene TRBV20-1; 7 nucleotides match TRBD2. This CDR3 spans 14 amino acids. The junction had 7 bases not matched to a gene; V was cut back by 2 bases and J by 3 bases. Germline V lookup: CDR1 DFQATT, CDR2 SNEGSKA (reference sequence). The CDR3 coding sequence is TGCAGTGCTAGATCCCTAGCGGATTACTACGAGCAGTACTTC. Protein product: CSARSLADYYEQYF.